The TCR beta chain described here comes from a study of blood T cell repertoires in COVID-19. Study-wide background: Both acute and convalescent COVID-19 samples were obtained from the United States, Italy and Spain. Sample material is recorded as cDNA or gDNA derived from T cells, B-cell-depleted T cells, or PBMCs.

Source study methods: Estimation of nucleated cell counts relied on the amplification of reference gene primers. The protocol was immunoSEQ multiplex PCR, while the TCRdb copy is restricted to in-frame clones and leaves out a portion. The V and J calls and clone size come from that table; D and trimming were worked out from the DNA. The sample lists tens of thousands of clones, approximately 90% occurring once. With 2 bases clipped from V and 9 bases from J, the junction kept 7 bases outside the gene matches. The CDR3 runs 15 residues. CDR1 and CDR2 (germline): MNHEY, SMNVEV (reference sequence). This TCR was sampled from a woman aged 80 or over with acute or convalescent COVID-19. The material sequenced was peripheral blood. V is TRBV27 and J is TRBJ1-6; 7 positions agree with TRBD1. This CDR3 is CASSLGTARGSPLHF. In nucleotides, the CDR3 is TGTGCCAGCAGTTTAGGGACAGCCCGGGGTTCACCCCTCCACTTT.